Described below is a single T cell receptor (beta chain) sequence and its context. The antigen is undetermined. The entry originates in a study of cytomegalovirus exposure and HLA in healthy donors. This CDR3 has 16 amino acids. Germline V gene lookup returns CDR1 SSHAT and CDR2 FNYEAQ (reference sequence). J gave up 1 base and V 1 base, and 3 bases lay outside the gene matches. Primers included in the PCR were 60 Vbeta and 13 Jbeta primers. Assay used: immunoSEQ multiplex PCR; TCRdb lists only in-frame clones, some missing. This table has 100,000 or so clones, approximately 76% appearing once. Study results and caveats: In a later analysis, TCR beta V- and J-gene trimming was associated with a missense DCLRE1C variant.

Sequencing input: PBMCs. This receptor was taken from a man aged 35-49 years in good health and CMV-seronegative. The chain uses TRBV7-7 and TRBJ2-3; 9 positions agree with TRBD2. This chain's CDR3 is CASSLGASGGTDTQYF. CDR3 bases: TGTGCCAGCAGCTTAGGGGCTAGCGGGGGCACAGATACGCAGTATTTT.